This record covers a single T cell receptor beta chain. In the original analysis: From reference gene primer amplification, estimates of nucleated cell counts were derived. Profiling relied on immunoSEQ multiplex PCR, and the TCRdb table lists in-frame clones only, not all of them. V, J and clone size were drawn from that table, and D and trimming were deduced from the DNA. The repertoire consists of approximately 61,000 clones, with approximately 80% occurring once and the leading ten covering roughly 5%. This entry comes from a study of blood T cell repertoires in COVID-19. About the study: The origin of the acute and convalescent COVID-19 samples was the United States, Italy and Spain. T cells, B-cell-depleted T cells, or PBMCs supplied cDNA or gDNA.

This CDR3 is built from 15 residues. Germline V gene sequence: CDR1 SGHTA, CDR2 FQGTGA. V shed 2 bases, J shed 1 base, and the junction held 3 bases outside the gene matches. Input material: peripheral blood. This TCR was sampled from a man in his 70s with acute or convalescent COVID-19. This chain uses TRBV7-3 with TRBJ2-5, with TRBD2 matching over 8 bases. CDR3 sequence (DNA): TGTGCCAGCAGCTTATATAGCGGGGTCCAAGAGACCCAGTACTTC. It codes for CASSLYSGVQETQYF.